The rows below give T cell receptor beta chains drawn from one sample of a study of cytomegalovirus exposure and HLA in healthy donors. Sequencing used immunoSEQ multiplex PCR; TCRdb keeps in-frame clones, though not all of them. This sample has some 120,000 clones, with over 70% found just once. Input material: PBMCs. The receptors derive from a man in his late teens or twenties in good health and CMV-seropositive. CDR3s leave out the opening cysteine and the closing phenylalanine or tryptophan. Expanded clones are given a class, and other clones once, few, many or no size at all.

clone_size cdr3_length v_call cdr3_aa
once 13 TRBV5-4 ASSLAGLSQETQY
NA 14 TRBV9 ASSYRRGQTHTEAF
NA 14 TRBV14 ASSRTAGGFNEKLF
NA 10 TRBV9 ASSGNSGGYT
NA 13 TRBV4-3 ASSHEVTGQDTQY
NA 15 TRBV30 AWSAFFGGSSGNTIY
NA 14 TRBV5-5 ASSLRTGTIPGKLF
once 11 TRBV7-9 ASSFSGNTEAF
NA 14 TRBV18 ASSPTRQGQFYGYT
NA 15 TRBV13 ASSGTPETSSYNEQF
NA 13 TRBV21-1 ASSKETGVGNTIY
NA 15 TRBV7-9 ASSLAASGRSQETQY
NA 17 TRBV4-3 ASSHQGLAGGTGANVLT
few 12 TRBV6-5 ASSSPRVPGELF
NA 16 TRBV7-2 ASSPDGVTDYSNQPQH
NA 15 TRBV9 ASSENRRSGGANVLT
NA 14 TRBV11-2 ASSFVRARTGGTIY
NA 13 TRBV7-7 ASSPRRSVYTEAF
NA 16 TRBV10-3 AISEYSGGENSGNIQY
NA 11 TRBV30 AWNSGVYNEQF
NA 12 TRBV10-3 ATARTGDREPQH
NA 14 TRBV6-6 ASSPTSGSFTGELF
NA 14 TRBV19 ASSTSSGGEGEKLF
NA 13 TRBV18 ASSPPSGLSNEQF
NA 11 TRBV5-1 ASSLGGDYGYT
NA 14 TRBV18 ASSRGLRAGEDGYT
NA 11 TRBV7-8 ASRRPGGHEQY
NA 10 TRBV30 AWGDLGNEQF
NA 11 TRBV18 ASSRDKAYEQY
NA 13 TRBV6-5 ASSSRTGEAYGYT
NA 15 TRBV7-2 ASSFRKHVGTGETQY
once 10 TRBV18 ASSHLAGEQF
once 12 TRBV11-2 ASSLRGMNTEAF
NA 12 TRBV27 ASSRAGQGSEAF
NA 14 TRBV30 AWSEVWRATNYGYT
NA 11 TRBV7-2 ASSLQGQETQY
NA 15 TRBV7-9 SSSFDKGQERGNEQY
few 11 TRBV6-5 ASSLLANTEAF
NA 16 TRBV15 ATSRVAGTGTYNSPLH
NA 13 TRBV29-1 SVSTGTGGVSPLH